This TCR beta chain is from a study of cytomegalovirus exposure and HLA in healthy donors. Study in general: About 84% of roughly 430 genotyped donors fell in the Caucasian-associated ancestry cluster.

Healthy people donating bone marrow made up the donors. Per germline, CDR1 MDHEN and CDR2 SYDVKM. The CDR3 covers 15 residues. With 6 bases clipped from V and 1 base from J, the junction kept 5 bases outside the gene matches. This clone was recorded a few times. Primers included in the PCR were 60 Vbeta and 13 Jbeta primers. Here immunoSEQ multiplex PCR was the method, and the copy in TCRdb shows in-frame clones only, minus some. Found here are roughly 150,000 clones, around a tenth of them singletons; the top ten hold approximately 1.9%. The V call is TRBV28, the J call TRBJ2-2, with TRBD1 identical over 7 bases. Specimen: PBMCs. This clonotype was obtained from a man in his fifties in good health and CMV-seronegative. The CDR3 reads CASRPGTENTGELFF. The CDR3, as DNA: TGTGCCAGCAGACCCGGGACAGAGAACACCGGGGAGCTGTTTTTT.